This T cell receptor beta chain appears in the sequencing data of a study of CD8+ T cells in alopecia areata. Study-level information: Patients took tofacitinib for 6 to 18 months, followed by 6 drug-free months.

On this clone: The same CDR3 also results from other DNA sequences found in this sample.

Sequencing templates came from extracted RNA that was reverse transcribed into cDNA. The data were produced by immunoSEQ multiplex PCR, yet TCRdb's version contains in-frame clones alone and is incomplete. Among 200,000 to 250,000 clones listed, more than 45% were seen once. Specimens obtained from alopecia areata patients comprised lesional scalp punch biopsies and peripheral blood. The ends lost 7 bases at V and 1 base at J; junction bases unmatched: 1. The CDR3 runs to 12 residues. Germline CDR1 reads SQVTM; CDR2 reads ANQGSEA. This chain connects TRBV29-1 to TRBJ2-5, with 9 nucleotides matching TRBD1. The sequencing used CD4+ T cells sorted from blood, collected at week 0. This clonotype was sampled from a human donor with alopecia areata. The CDR3 reads CSGGQGQETQYF. CDR3 nucleotide sequence: TGCAGCGGGGGACAGGGCCAAGAGACCCAGTACTTC.